What follows describes a single T cell receptor beta chain. What this receptor recognizes is not known. No base-level quality is on record; no much larger clone is a single base apart. These data are taken from a study of response to subunit inactivated influenza vaccine (dated by TCRdb to 2017 to 2018). Background for the entire study: To follow how T cells responded to a trivalent subunit inactivated influenza vaccine, the researchers relied on deep quantitative profiling of the T cell receptor repertoire.

The library was produced with RT-PCR. Data came from an Illumina HiSeq 2500. TCRdb reran the public reads through fastp at Q25 and MiXCR, keeping productive beta chains. Rows with one shared CDR3 protein collapse into an entry with the most common genes and DNA. The sample contains 560,000 or so distinct CDR3 sequences, approximately 7.6% of them found a single time. The ten largest clonotypes hold 10% to 15% of the sample. CDR1 and CDR2 are read off the germline V gene (reference sequence) as DFQATT and SNEGSKA. V lost 2 bases and J lost 7 bases; the stretch between them is 21 bases long. The CDR3 runs 15 residues from the cysteine to the phenylalanine. This entry keeps only the CDR3 DNA: 45 bases, framed from base 1. The paper's findings and limits, for the study overall: It was suggested by the authors that each seasonal influenza vaccination may recruit only a limited number of new T cells.

Recombination connected TRBV20-1 to TRBJ2-7; a tentative D match to TRBD1 spans 7 bases. The specimen comprised PBMCs from blood, sampled around 25 months after vaccination. This TCR was recovered from a man between 50 and 75 years old who received an inactivated influenza vaccine. Donor details come from another sample of the same person, matched by shared clones. The CDR3 is CSARPKERAGGEQYF. The nucleotides are TGCAGTGCTAGACCCAAGGAGCGGGCAGGGGGGGAGCAGTACTTC.